In its sample, the clone carrying this T cell receptor beta chain was seen once. Antigen: not known. The data were taken from a study of Ad26.COV2.S vaccination and SARS-CoV-2 variants. The wider study: Into the muscle, Ad26.COV2.S was dosed once or twice, 56 days apart. Study observations and caveats: Spike-specific TCR breadth in vaccine recipients exceeded that seen in placebo recipients.

Treatment reported: roughly 18 received Ad26.COV2.S at low or high dose, single or two shots; several received placebo; per-sample allocation not given. Day 63 after the first vaccine or placebo injection was the time point for sampling. TCRdb's table, derived via immunoSEQ multiplex PCR, lists solely in-frame clones and lacks some. The repertoire holds around 450,000 clones, roughly 89% seen once, with approximately 2.5% in the top ten. Here the sequenced sample was peripheral blood, taken in a trial of Ad26.COV2.S vaccine versus placebo. This receptor was taken from a person aged 18-65 years who received the Ad26.COV2.S COVID-19 vaccine or a placebo.

CDR3 nucleotide sequence: TGTGCCAGCAGCCAGGGGGAGGCTGAAGCTTTCTTT. It codes for CASSQGEAEAFF. This chain joins TRBV3-1 (or the pseudogene TRBV3-2) and TRBJ1-1; TRBD1 is a possible D gene (5 bases). Looked up from germline, CDR1 is LGHDT and CDR2 is YNNKEL (reference sequence). The CDR3 has 12 amino acids. V lost 3 bases and J 6 bases, leaving 8 bases between the germline ends.